These 14 T cell receptor beta chains originate from one sample sequenced in a study of cytomegalovirus exposure and HLA in healthy donors. In the PCR, 60 Vbeta and 13 Jbeta primers were used. Sequenced by immunoSEQ multiplex PCR; TCRdb stores in-frame clones only, minus some. This sample yields around 160,000 clones, of which roughly two thirds are seen a single time; 2.5% to 3.5% belongs to the top ten. The sequenced sample consisted of PBMCs. All receptors derive from a woman between 40 and 55 years old in good health and CMV-seropositive.

The table lists this clone with a few counts. V and J are TRBV5-1 and TRBJ1-1, with D possibly being TRBD1 (5 bases). The CDR3 consists of 14 residues. With 5 bases removed from V and 5 bases from J, the gap between germline ends came to 16 bases. CDR1 and CDR2 from the germline V gene are SGHRS and YFSETQ. DNA for the CDR3: TGCGCCAGCAGTCGCGACAGCCAAGGGACTGAAGCTTTCTTT. Encoded protein: CASSRDSQGTEAFF.

This clone was picked up one time. CDR3 amino acids: CASSLARSGYGYTF. As DNA, the CDR3 is TGTGCCAGCAGCTTGGCTCGGTCAGGGTATGGCTACACCTTC. V usage is TRBV5-5 and J usage is TRBJ1-2, with D maybe TRBD1 (5 bases). CDR3 length: 14 residues. V was pared by 0 bases and J by 5 bases, with 11 bases between. The germline V gene has CDR1 SGHKS and CDR2 YYEKEE (reference sequence).

This sequence joins TRBV11-1 and TRBJ1-1, with a weak D call TRBD1 (6 bases). The germline V gene has CDR1 SGHAT and CDR2 FQDESV (reference sequence). The CDR3 is 13 residues long. Trimming took off 3 bases at V and 7 bases at J, with 12 bases between the two ends. The CDR3 reads CASSLGQRLEAFF. CDR3 bases: TGTGCCAGCAGCTTGGGACAACGACTTGAAGCTTTCTTT.

The chain recombines TRBV13 with TRBJ2-2, with TRBD2 identical over 12 bases. V lost 5 bases and J lost 1; bases outside the gene matches: 2. The V gene's germline CDR1 is PRHDT and CDR2 FYEKMQ (reference sequence). CDR3 size: 16 residues. The CDR3 DNA reads as TGTGCCAGCAGCCCTAGCGGGGGGGAGAACACCGGGGAGCTGTTTTTT. Translation gives CASSPSGGENTGELFF.

This chain's CDR3 is CASIRDQGHTEAFF. The CDR3 DNA reads as TGTGCCAGCATCCGAGATCAGGGCCACACTGAAGCTTTCTTT. The chain couples TRBV2 to TRBJ1-1; a weak D match, TRBD1 (5 bases). Trimming cost V 7 bases and J 3 bases, with 15 bases left between them. Per the germline V gene, CDR1 is SNHLY and CDR2 is FYNNEI. This CDR3 comprises 14 residues.

This sequence joins TRBV7-2 and TRBJ2-5; 15 bases are a match to TRBD2. The J call may be in error: the DNA end matches TRBJ2-7 better. Germline V gene lookup returns CDR1 SGHTA and CDR2 FQGNSA. The CDR3 totals 18 residues. CDR3 loop: CASSPLPGLAGGIHEQYF. The CDR3 nucleotides read TGTGCCAGCAGCCCACTTCCGGGACTAGCGGGAGGAATCCACGAGCAGTACTTC.

This clone appeared a few times. This chain connects TRBV7-2 to TRBJ2-7; no firm D call. Germline V gives CDR1 SGHTA, CDR2 FQGNSA. V was clipped by 0 bases and J by 6 bases, with 9 bases between them. This CDR3 is built from 13 residues. The CDR3: CASSLAAPPEQYF. The CDR3 coding sequence is TGTGCCAGCAGCTTAGCGGCCCCCCCCGAGCAGTACTTC.

The rearrangement uses TRBV11-2 and TRBJ2-3, with a tentative D call TRBD1 (5 bases). Germline CDR1 SGHAT, CDR2 FQNNGV. V lost 0 bases and J 14 bases, leaving 15 bases between the germline ends. The CDR3 has 13 amino acids. DNA for the CDR3: TGTGCCAGCAGCTTAGATTGGGGCCCTCACTGGTATTTT. As protein: CASSLDWGPHWYF. Together with reference TRBV11-2 and TRBJ2-3, the CDR3 gives the full variable domain: EAGVAQSPRYKIIEKRQSVAFWCNPISGHATLYWYQQILGQGPKLLIQFQNNGVVDDSQLPKDRFSAERLKGVDSTLKIQPAKLEDSAVYLCASSLDWGPHWYFGPGTRLTVL.

The CDR3 spells CASSLVGQGALDEQYF. DNA of the CDR3: TGTGCCAGCAGCTTAGTGGGACAGGGGGCCTTGGACGAGCAGTACTTC. The rearrangement links TRBV7-3 to TRBJ2-7; 12 bases are shared with TRBD1. The CDR3 spans 16 residues. Germline V gene lookup returns CDR1 SGHTA and CDR2 FQGTGA. V trimming: 2 bases; J trimming: 5 bases; junction bases outside the gene matches: 7. Variable domain in full (rest from reference TRBV7-3 and TRBJ2-7): GAGVSQTPSNKVTEKGKYVELRCDPISGHTALYWYRQSLGQGPEFLIYFQGTGAADDSGLPNDRFFAVRPEGSVSTLKIQRTERGDSAVYLCASSLVGQGALDEQYFGPGTRLTVT.

The chain carries TRBV14 and TRBJ2-1, with D possibly being TRBD2 (7 bases). This CDR3 has 17 residues. The V and J ends lost 4 bases and 5 bases respectively, with 21 bases between them. Germline CDR1 and CDR2: SGHDN and FVKESK. The CDR3 region is CASSRTMGGGDHNEQFF. The CDR3 nucleotides are TGTGCCAGCAGCCGGACTATGGGGGGGGGCGATCACAATGAGCAGTTCTTC.

The chain combines TRBV25-1 with TRBJ2-5; D gene uncertain. V shed 4 bases and J shed 2 bases, with 11 bases lying between them. Germline V lookup: CDR1 MGHDK, CDR2 SYGVNS. This CDR3 region has 14 residues. This chain's CDR3 is CASSVPGSQETQYF. CDR3 nucleotides: TGTGCCAGCAGTGTTCCAGGTAGTCAAGAGACCCAGTACTTC.

The rearrangement joins TRBV7-2 to TRBJ2-3; D may be TRBD2 (6 bases). Germline V gene lookup returns CDR1 SGHTA and CDR2 FQGNSA. The V and J ends lost 4 bases and 3 bases respectively, with 11 bases between them. The CDR3 runs 14 residues. In DNA form, the CDR3 reads TGTGCCAGCAGCTCTTTACGGGGGACAGATACGCAGTATTTT. Translation gives CASSSLRGTDTQYF.

The chain is built from TRBV7-6 and TRBJ2-1; 11 bases agree with TRBD2. This CDR3 is 16 amino acids long. V lost 5 bases to trimming and J lost 4 bases; unmatched junction nucleotides: 7. Germline CDR1 reads SGHVS; CDR2 reads FNYEAQ. The DNA for the CDR3 is TGTGCCAGCAGCCCCACCGGGACTAGCGGATACAATGAGCAGTTCTTC. Translated: CASSPTGTSGYNEQFF.

A single count supports this clone. V gene TRBV11-3 combines with J gene TRBJ2-3, with TRBD2 matching 8 bases. CDR3 length: 15 residues. V was pared by 1 base and J by 0 bases, with 0 bases of the junction left unmatched. Germline CDR1 SGHNT, CDR2 YENEEA. The DNA for the CDR3 is TGTGCCAGCAGCTTAGGACTAGCGAGCACAGATACGCAGTATTTT. Amino acid sequence: CASSLGLASTDTQYF.